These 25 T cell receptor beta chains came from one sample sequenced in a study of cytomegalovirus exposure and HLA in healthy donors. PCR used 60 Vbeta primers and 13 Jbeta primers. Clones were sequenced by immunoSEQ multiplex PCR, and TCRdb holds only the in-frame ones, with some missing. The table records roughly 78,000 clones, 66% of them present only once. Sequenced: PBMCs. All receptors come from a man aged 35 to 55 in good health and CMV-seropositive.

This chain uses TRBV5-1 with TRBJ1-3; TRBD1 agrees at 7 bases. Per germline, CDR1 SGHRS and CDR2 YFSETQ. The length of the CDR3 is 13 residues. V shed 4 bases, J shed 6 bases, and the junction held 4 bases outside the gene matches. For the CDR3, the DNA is TGCGCCAGCAGCCGGACAGGTGAAAACACCATATATTTT. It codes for CASSRTGENTIYF.

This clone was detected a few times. This CDR3 is CASSPGQTNEKLFF. The CDR3 bases are TGTGCCAGCAGCCCGGGACAAACTAATGAAAAACTGTTTTTT. The chain is built from TRBV7-9 and TRBJ1-4, with a tentative D call TRBD1 (6 bases). With 5 bases removed from V and 1 base from J, the gap between germline ends came to 8 bases. The CDR3 length is 14 residues. The germline CDR1 and CDR2 sequences are SEHNR and FQNEAQ (reference sequence).

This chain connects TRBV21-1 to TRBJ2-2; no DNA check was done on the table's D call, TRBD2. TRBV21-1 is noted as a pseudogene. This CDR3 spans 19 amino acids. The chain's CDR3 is CASSKVGTTNQPNTGELFF. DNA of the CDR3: TGTGCCAGCAGCAAAGTGGGGACTACCAACCAGCCGAACACCGGGGAGCTGTTTTTT.

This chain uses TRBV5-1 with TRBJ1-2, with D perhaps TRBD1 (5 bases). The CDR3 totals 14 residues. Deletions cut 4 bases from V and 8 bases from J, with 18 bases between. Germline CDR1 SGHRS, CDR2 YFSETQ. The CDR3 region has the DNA TGCGCCAGCAGCGGAACAGGTCCCCTAGGCGGCTACACCTTC. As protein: CASSGTGPLGGYTF. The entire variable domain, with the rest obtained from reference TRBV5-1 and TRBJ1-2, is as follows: KAGVTQTPRYLIKTRGQQVTLSCSPISGHRSVSWYQQTPGQGLQFLFEYFSETQRNKGNFPGRFSGRQFSNSRSEMNVSTLELGDSALYLCASSGTGPLGGYTFGSGTRLTVV.

Written as DNA, the CDR3 is TGCAGCGTCGAACGATTCATACAGGGGGCCCGCTACGAGCAGTACTTC. This gives the protein CSVERFIQGARYEQYF. The J gene is TRBJ2-7, the V gene TRBV29-1; 9 nucleotides agree with TRBD1. This CDR3 is built from 16 residues. CDR1 SQVTM and CDR2 ANQGSEA come from the germline V gene. After removal of 6 bases from V and 3 bases from J, the junction contained 15 bases not matched to a gene.

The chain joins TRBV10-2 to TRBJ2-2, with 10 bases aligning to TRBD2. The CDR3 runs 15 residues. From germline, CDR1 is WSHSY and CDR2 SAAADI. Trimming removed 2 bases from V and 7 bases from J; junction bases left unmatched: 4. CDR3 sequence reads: CASSEEGLAVGELFF. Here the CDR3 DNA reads TGCGCCAGCAGTGAGGAAGGACTAGCGGTCGGGGAGCTGTTTTTT.

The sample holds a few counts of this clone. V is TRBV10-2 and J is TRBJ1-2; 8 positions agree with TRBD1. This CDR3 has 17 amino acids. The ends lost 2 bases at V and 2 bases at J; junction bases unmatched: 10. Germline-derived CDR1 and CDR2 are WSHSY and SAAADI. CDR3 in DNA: TGCGCCAGCAGTGAGCGTTACTCCGGGACAGGCAACTATGGCTACACCTTC. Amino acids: CASSERYSGTGNYGYTF.

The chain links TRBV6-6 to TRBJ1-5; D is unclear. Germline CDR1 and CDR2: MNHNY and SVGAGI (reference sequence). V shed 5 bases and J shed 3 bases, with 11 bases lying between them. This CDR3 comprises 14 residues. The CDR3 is CASSLPQLNQPQHF. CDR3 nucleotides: TGTGCCAGCAGTCTCCCACAGCTCAATCAGCCCCAGCATTTT.

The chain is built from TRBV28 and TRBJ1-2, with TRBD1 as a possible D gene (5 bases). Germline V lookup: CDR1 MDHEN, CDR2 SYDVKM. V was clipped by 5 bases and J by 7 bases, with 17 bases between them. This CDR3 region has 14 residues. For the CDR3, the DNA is TGTGCCAGCAGTCCCTCCGTCAGGGAGGTTGGCTACACCTTC. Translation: CASSPSVREVGYTF.

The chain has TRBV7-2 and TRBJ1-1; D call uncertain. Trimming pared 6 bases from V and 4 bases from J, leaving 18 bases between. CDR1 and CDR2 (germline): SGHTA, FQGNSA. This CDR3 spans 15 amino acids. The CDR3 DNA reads TGTGCCAGCAGACCACCTGGGCGGGCAGCCACTGAAGCTTTCTTT. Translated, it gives CASRPPGRAATEAFF.

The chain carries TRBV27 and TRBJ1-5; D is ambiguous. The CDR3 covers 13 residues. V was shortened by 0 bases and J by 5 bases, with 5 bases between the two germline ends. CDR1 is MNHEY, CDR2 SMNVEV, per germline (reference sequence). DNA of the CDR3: TGTGCCAGCAGTTTATCTTTCGATCAGCCCCAGCATTTT. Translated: CASSLSFDQPQHF.

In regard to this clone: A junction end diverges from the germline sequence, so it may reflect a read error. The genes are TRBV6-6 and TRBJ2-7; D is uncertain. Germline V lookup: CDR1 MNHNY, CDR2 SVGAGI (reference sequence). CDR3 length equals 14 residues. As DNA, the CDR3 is TGTGCCAGCAGTTACGAGGCCTCAACCTACGAGCAGTGCTTC. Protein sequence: CASSYEASTYEQCF.

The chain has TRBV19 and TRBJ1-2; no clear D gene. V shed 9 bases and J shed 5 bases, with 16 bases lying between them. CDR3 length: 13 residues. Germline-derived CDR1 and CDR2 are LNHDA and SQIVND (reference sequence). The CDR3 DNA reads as TGTGCCAGCAAACCCCCCAACATGTATGGCTACACCTTC. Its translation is CASKPPNMYGYTF. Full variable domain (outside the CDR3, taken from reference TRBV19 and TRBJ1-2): DGGITQSPKYLFRKEGQNVTLSCEQNLNHDAMYWYRQDPGQGLRLIYYSQIVNDFQKGDIAEGYSVSREKKESFPLTVTSAQKNPTAFYLCASKPPNMYGYTFGSGTRLTVV.

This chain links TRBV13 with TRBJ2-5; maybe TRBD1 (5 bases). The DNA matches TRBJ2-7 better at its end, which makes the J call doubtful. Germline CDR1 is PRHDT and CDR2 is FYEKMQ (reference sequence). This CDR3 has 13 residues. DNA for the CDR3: TGTGCCAGCAGCTTTCAGGGTTCCCACGAGCAGTACTTC. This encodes CASSFQGSHEQYF.

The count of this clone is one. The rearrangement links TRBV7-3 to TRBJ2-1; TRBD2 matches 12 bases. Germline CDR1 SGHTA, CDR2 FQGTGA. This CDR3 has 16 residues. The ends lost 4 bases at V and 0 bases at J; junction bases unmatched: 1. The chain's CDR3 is CASSSSGGASYNEQFF. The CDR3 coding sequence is TGTGCCAGCAGCTCTAGCGGGGGGGCCTCCTACAATGAGCAGTTCTTC.

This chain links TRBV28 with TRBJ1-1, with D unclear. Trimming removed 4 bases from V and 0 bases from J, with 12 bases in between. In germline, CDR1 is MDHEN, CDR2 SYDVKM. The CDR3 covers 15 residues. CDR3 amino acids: CASSSPEPMNTEAFF. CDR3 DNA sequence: TGTGCCAGCAGTTCCCCGGAGCCCATGAACACTGAAGCTTTCTTT.

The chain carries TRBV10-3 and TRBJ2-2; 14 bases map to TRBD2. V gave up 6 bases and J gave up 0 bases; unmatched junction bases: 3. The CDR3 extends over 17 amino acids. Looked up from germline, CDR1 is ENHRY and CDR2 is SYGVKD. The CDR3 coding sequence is TGTGCCATCAGAGGGACTAGCGGGGGTGCGAACACCGGGGAGCTGTTTTTT. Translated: CAIRGTSGGANTGELFF.

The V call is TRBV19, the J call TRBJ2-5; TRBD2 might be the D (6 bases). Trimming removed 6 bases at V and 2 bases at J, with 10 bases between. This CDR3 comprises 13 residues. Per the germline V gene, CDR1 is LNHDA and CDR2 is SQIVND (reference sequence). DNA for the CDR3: TGTGCCAGTAGCCCGCGGGATCAAGAGACCCAGTACTTC. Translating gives CASSPRDQETQYF.

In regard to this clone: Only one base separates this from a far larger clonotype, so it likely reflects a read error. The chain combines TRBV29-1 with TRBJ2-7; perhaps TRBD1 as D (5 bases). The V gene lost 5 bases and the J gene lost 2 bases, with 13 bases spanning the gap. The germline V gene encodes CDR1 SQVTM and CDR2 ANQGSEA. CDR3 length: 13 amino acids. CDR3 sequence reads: CSVLKGNTYEQYF. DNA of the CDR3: TGCAGCGTTCTGAAGGGGAATACCTACGAGCAGTACTTC.

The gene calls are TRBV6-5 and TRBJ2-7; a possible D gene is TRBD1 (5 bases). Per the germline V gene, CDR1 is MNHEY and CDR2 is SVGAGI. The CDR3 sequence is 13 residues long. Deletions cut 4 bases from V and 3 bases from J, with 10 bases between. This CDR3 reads CASSFLDNYEQYF. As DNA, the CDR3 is TGTGCCAGCAGTTTTCTGGACAACTACGAGCAGTACTTC.

Here the CDR3 reads CASSLYRNNQPQHF. In nucleotides, the CDR3 is TGTGCCAGCAGCTTGTACAGGAACAATCAGCCCCAGCATTTT. This sequence joins TRBV5-6 and TRBJ1-5; TRBD1 is a possible D gene (5 bases). CDR1 is SGHDT, CDR2 YYEEEE, per germline. Trimming removed 1 base from V and 3 bases from J, with 8 bases in between. CDR3 length: 14 amino acids.

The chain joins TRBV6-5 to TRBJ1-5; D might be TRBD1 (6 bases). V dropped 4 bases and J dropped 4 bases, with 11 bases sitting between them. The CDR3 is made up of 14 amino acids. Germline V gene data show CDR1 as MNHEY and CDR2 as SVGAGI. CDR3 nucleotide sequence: TGTGCCAGCAGTTTGGACAGTGTTAATCAGCCCCAGCATTTT. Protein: CASSLDSVNQPQHF.

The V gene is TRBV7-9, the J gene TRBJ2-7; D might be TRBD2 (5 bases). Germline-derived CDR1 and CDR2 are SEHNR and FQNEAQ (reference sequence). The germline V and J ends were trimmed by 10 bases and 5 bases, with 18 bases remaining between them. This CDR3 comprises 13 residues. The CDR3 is CANGEPGNHEQYF. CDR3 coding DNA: TGTGCCAACGGGGAGCCAGGAAACCACGAGCAGTACTTC.

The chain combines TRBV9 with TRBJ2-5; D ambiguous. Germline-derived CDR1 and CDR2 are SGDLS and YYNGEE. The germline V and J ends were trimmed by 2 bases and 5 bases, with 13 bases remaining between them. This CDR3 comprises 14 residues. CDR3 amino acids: CASSVSEFGETQYF. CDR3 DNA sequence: TGTGCCAGCAGCGTTTCTGAGTTCGGGGAGACCCAGTACTTC.

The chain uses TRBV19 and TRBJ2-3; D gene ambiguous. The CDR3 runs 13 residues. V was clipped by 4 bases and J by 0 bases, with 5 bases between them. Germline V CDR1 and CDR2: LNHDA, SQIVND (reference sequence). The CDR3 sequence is CASSNLSTDTQYF. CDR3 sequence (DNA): TGTGCCAGTAGTAATCTGAGCACAGATACGCAGTATTTT. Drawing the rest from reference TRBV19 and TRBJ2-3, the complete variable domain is DGGITQSPKYLFRKEGQNVTLSCEQNLNHDAMYWYRQDPGQGLRLIYYSQIVNDFQKGDIAEGYSVSREKKESFPLTVTSAQKNPTAFYLCASSNLSTDTQYFGPGTRLTVL.